What follows are 23 T cell receptor beta chains derived from one specimen sequenced in a study of neurological immune-mediated disorders. Using its own MiXCR run on the 5' RACE reads, TCRdb lists one record per CDR3 protein. Of tens of thousands of distinct CDR3 sequences in the sample, roughly 17% were seen once. The sequencing input was PBMCs. The receptors here all came from a woman in her thirties or forties in good health.

The gene calls are TRBV4-3 and TRBJ1-2; D is unresolved. V dropped 0 bases and J dropped 4 bases, with 12 bases sitting between them. The CDR3 is 15 amino acids. Germline CDR1 LGHNA, CDR2 YSLEER. CDR3 nucleotides: TGCGCCAGCAGCCAAGATTGGCAGCAAGCCTATGGCTACACCTTC. Amino acids: CASSQDWQQAYGYTF.

This clonotype was seen many times. The gene calls are TRBV12-3 or TRBV12-4 and TRBJ1-5; TRBD1 aligns across 9 bases. V dropped 7 bases and J dropped 0; count of bases not matched to a gene: 4. The CDR3 sequence is 15 residues long. CDR3 amino acids: CASTLGQGSNQPQHF. The CDR3 region has the DNA TGTGCCAGCACCTTGGGACAGGGTAGCAATCAGCCCCAGCATTTT.

This clonotype was seen a few times. The chain joins TRBV6-1 to TRBJ1-1; D is uncertain. Trimming removed 4 bases at V and 4 bases at J, with 10 bases between. The CDR3 is 13 residues long. Germline V lookup: CDR1 MNHNS, CDR2 SASEGT. CDR3 sequence reads: CASSASGSTEAFF. The CDR3 coding sequence is TGTGCCAGCAGTGCGTCCGGGAGCACTGAAGCTTTCTTT.

At least ten counts were recorded for this clonotype. The chain is built from TRBV7-9 and TRBJ2-1, with 13 positions matching TRBD2. This CDR3 is 15 amino acids long. Germline CDR1 and CDR2: SEHNR and FQNEAQ (reference sequence). V shed 6 bases and J 10 bases; nucleotides not matched to a gene: 9. In DNA form, the CDR3 reads TGTGCCAGCAGTTCGACCGGGACTAGCGGGGTAGAGCAGTTCTTC. It is translated as CASSSTGTSGVEQFF.

This clonotype has a count of ten or more. V usage is TRBV20-1 and J usage is TRBJ1-1; D uncertain. V shed 6 bases and J shed 11 bases, with 22 bases lying between them. CDR1 and CDR2 (germline): DFQATT, SNEGSKA (reference sequence). The CDR3 totals 13 residues. CDR3 amino acids: CSAPLVGDQGAFF. As DNA, the CDR3 is TGCAGTGCCCCTCTCGTTGGGGATCAAGGTGCTTTCTTT.

This clonotype was seen repeatedly, ten times or more. The rearrangement joins TRBV7-2 to TRBJ1-1; tentatively, D is TRBD1 (6 bases). The germline V gene has CDR1 SGHTA and CDR2 FQGNSA. Trimming took off 7 bases at V and 1 base at J, with 10 bases between the two ends. The CDR3 covers 13 residues. The CDR3 DNA is TGTGCCAGCAACCCGACAGGGAACACTGAAGCTTTCTTT. It translates to CASNPTGNTEAFF. The entire variable domain, with the rest obtained from reference TRBV7-2 and TRBJ1-1, is as follows: GAGVSQSPSNKVTEKGKDVELRCDPISGHTALYWYRQSLGQGLEFLIYFQGNSAPDKSGLPSDRFSAERTGGSVSTLTIQRTQQEDSAVYLCASNPTGNTEAFFGQGTRLTVV.

This clonotype appeared many times. This chain uses TRBV20-1 with TRBJ2-5; the D gene is possibly TRBD1 (6 bases). The CDR3 length is 12 residues. Trimming cost V 6 bases and J 4 bases, with 12 bases left between them. The V gene's germline CDR1 is DFQATT and CDR2 SNEGSKA (reference sequence). The CDR3 nucleotides read TGCAGTGCCGTGACAGGCCCAGAGACCCAGTACTTC. Amino acid sequence: CSAVTGPETQYF.

This chain connects TRBV5-1 to TRBJ1-3; 7 positions agree with TRBD1. The CDR3 loop spans 15 amino acids. Trimming took 0 bases from V and 2 from J; bases not matched to a gene: 2. Germline V lookup: CDR1 SGHRS, CDR2 YFSETQ. In DNA form, the CDR3 reads TGCGCCAGCAGCTTGGAAGGGGGCACTGGAAACACCATATATTTT. Amino acids: CASSLEGGTGNTIYF.

This clonotype was observed many times. The genes are TRBV6-2 or TRBV6-3 and TRBJ2-5; no reliable D call. Germline-derived CDR1 and CDR2 are MNHEY and SVGEGT. The CDR3 spans 13 residues. V was cut by 6 bases and J by 0 bases, with 8 bases left in between. The CDR3 region is CASRRTDQETQYF. CDR3 DNA sequence: TGTGCCAGCAGACGGACGGACCAAGAGACCCAGTACTTC.

This clonotype has ten or more counts. The V call is TRBV20-1, the J call TRBJ2-3, with 8 bases identical to TRBD1. Germline-derived CDR1 and CDR2 are DFQATT and SNEGSKA (reference sequence). This CDR3 is 13 amino acids long. The V segment lost 6 bases and the J segment 6 bases; nucleotides outside the gene matches: 8. Written as DNA, the CDR3 is TGCAGTGCCTACAGGGGGACTGGTGATACGCAGTATTTT. This translates into CSAYRGTGDTQYF.

This clonotype was seen ten or more times. The rearrangement uses TRBV5-1 and TRBJ2-6; no clear D gene. The CDR3 contains 14 residues. The germline V gene has CDR1 SGHRS and CDR2 YFSETQ. Trimming removed 3 bases from V and 3 bases from J, with 7 bases in between. The CDR3 protein is CASSYGFGANVLTF. Here the CDR3 DNA reads TGCGCCAGCAGCTATGGGTTTGGGGCCAACGTCCTGACTTTC.

This clonotype was recorded at least ten times. V and J are TRBV7-2 and TRBJ1-5; the D is unclear. V lost 2 bases, J lost 3 bases, and 5 bases lay in between. Per the germline V gene, CDR1 is SGHTA and CDR2 is FQGNSA. The CDR3 is 13 residues long. The CDR3 is CASSLNPNQPQHF. CDR3 in DNA: TGTGCCAGCAGCTTAAACCCCAATCAGCCCCAGCATTTT.

V is TRBV21-1 and J is TRBJ2-5; the D segment call TRBD1 is taken from the table without a DNA check. TRBV21-1 is annotated as a pseudogene. This CDR3 spans 15 amino acids. The CDR3 protein is CASSKSGTLLETQYF. The CDR3 bases are TGTGCCAGCAGCAAATCCGGGACCCTGCTCGAGACCCAGTACTTC.

There are many counts of this clonotype. This chain uses TRBV7-2 with TRBJ2-2; a weak D match, TRBD1 (5 bases). The length of the CDR3 is 15 residues. V was pared by 2 bases and J by 6 bases, with 13 bases between. Germline CDR1 SGHTA, CDR2 FQGNSA. The CDR3 DNA reads TGTGCCAGCAGCTTAAGTTACTGGGGCGCCGGGGAGCTGTTTTTT. Translating gives CASSLSYWGAGELFF.

This clonotype was recorded at least ten times. At one end the junction does not follow the germline gene, possibly because of a read error. This sequence joins TRBV12-3 or TRBV12-4 and TRBJ2-5, with D perhaps TRBD1 or TRBD2 (5 bases each). This CDR3 contains 12 residues. In DNA, the CDR3 is TGTGCCAGCAGTTTAGGGGGGTTGGATCCCAACTTC. This sequence encodes CASSLGGLDPNF.

In the case of this clonotype: One base away lies a much larger clone, so this may be a sequencing read error. The chain links TRBV28 to TRBJ2-2; 7 bases are a match to TRBD2. V gave up 6 bases and J gave up 6 bases; unmatched junction bases: 7. This CDR3 is built from 14 residues. The germline V gene encodes CDR1 MDHEN and CDR2 SYDVKM. The CDR3 sequence is CASSLGGWAGELFF. CDR3 sequence (DNA): TGTGCCAGCAGCCTCGGGGGGTGGGCCGGGGAGCTGTTTTTT.

V usage is TRBV5-1 and J usage is TRBJ2-7, with D maybe TRBD1 (6 bases). The length of the CDR3 is 13 residues. Germline CDR1 reads SGHRS; CDR2 reads YFSETQ. With 6 bases removed from V and 2 bases from J, the gap between germline ends came to 12 bases. This CDR3 is CASNRVGAYEQYF. The DNA of the CDR3 is TGCGCCAGCAACAGGGTTGGAGCCTACGAGCAGTACTTC.

This clonotype has ten or more counts. V and J are TRBV10-2 and TRBJ2-5, with 14 bases identical to TRBD2. The CDR3 is made up of 16 amino acids. V dropped 6 bases and J dropped 2; count of bases not matched to a gene: 5. The germline V gene has CDR1 WSHSY and CDR2 SAAADI. In DNA, the CDR3 is TGCGCCAGCAGATCGACTAGCGGGGGGGTTCAAGAGACCCAGTACTTC. Protein: CASRSTSGGVQETQYF.

This clonotype has at least ten counts. V is TRBV6-5 and J is TRBJ1-2; D is possibly TRBD1 (6 bases). Germline CDR1 and CDR2: MNHEY and SVGAGI. V shed 0 bases and J shed 8 bases, with 22 bases lying between them. The CDR3 totals 17 residues. Written as DNA, the CDR3 is TGTGCCAGCAGTTACTCCGCCGGGGGGCAGGGGTCTATAGGCTACACCTTC. Its translation is CASSYSAGGQGSIGYTF.

Many counts were recorded for this clonotype. This chain links TRBV7-2 with TRBJ2-5; D ambiguous. The CDR3 extends over 13 amino acids. The germline V gene has CDR1 SGHTA and CDR2 FQGNSA. V lost 5 bases and J lost 5, with 12 bases in between. In DNA form, the CDR3 reads TGTGCCAGCAGCCGTTGGGCGGAGGAGACCCAGTACTTC. It codes for CASSRWAEETQYF.

This clonotype was seen ten or more times. The chain is built from TRBV5-6 and TRBJ2-5; unclear D gene. CDR1 is SGHDT and CDR2 is YYEEEE in the germline V gene. The length of the CDR3 is 13 residues. V lost 0 bases and J lost 5, with 8 bases in between. The CDR3 loop reads CASSLGILETQYF. The CDR3 coding sequence is TGTGCCAGCAGCTTGGGCATTCTGGAGACCCAGTACTTC.

On this clonotype: Possible read error: a much larger clone is one base away. The chain joins TRBV4-2 to TRBJ2-2; perhaps TRBD2 as D (5 bases). This CDR3 has 12 residues. Germline CDR1 and CDR2: LGHNA and YNFKEQ. The CDR3 region is CASSQGPGEMFF. Written as DNA, the CDR3 is TGTGCCAGCAGCCAAGGACCCGGGGAGATGTTTTTT.

As to this clonotype: A much larger clone differs from this one at a single base, so this may be a read error. The chain recombines TRBV28 with TRBJ2-3; a weak D match, TRBD1 (6 bases). V was clipped by 3 bases and J by 9 bases, with 16 bases between them. CDR3 size: 14 residues. The V gene's germline CDR1 is MDHEN and CDR2 SYDVKM. CDR3 residues: CASSFGTSMDTQYF. CDR3 DNA sequence: TGTGCCAGCAGTTTCGGGACATCAATGGACACGCAGTATTTT.